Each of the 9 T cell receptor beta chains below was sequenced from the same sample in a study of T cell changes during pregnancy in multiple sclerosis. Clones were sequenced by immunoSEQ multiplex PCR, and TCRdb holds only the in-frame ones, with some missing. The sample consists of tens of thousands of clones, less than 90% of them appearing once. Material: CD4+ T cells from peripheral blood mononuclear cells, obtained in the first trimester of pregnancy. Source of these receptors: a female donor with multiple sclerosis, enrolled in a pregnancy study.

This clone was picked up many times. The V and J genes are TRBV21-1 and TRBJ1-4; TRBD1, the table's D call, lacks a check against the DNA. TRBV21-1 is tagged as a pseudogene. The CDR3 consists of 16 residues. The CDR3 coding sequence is TGTGCCAGCAGCAAAAGAAGACGGGACATTAATGAAAAACTGTTTTTT. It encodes CASSKRRRDINEKLFF.

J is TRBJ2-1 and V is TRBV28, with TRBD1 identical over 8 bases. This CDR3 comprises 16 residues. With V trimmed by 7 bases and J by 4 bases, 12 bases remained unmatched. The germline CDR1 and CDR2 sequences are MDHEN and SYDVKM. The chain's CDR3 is CASILRQGLRYNEQFF. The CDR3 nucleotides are TGTGCCAGCATTTTGCGACAGGGGTTAAGGTACAATGAGCAGTTCTTC.

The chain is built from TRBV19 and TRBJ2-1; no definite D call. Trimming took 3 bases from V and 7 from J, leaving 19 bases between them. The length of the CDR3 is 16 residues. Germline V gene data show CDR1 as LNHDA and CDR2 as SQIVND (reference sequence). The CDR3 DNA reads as TGTGCCAGTAGTATGGGCCCTTACCCCCCTCAGAATGAGCAGTTCTTC. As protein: CASSMGPYPPQNEQFF.

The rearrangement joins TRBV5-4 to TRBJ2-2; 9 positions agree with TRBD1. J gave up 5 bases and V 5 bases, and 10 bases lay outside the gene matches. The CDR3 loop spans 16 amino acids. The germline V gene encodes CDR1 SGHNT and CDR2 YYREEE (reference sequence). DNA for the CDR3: TGTGCCAGCAGTCACCCGGGACAGGGAGAGACCGGGGAGCTGTTTTTT. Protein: CASSHPGQGETGELFF.

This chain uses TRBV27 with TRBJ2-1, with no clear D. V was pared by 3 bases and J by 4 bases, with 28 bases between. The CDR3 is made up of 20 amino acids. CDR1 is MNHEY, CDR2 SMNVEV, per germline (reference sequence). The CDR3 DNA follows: TGTGCCAGCAGTTTCACCCGACGATTTGGCGGAAAAATCATGTACAATGAGCAGTTCTTC. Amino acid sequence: CASSFTRRFGGKIMYNEQFF.

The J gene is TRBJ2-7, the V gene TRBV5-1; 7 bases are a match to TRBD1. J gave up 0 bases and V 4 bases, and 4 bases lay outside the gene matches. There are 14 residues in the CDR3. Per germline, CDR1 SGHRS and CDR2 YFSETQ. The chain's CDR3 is CASSPRQGSYEQYF. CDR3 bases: TGCGCCAGCAGCCCCCGACAGGGCTCCTACGAGCAGTACTTC.

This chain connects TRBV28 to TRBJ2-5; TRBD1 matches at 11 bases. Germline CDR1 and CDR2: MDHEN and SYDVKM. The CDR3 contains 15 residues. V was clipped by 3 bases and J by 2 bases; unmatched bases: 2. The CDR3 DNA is TGTGCCAGCAGTTTGGACAGGGGGCGACAAGAGACCCAGTACTTC. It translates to CASSLDRGRQETQYF.

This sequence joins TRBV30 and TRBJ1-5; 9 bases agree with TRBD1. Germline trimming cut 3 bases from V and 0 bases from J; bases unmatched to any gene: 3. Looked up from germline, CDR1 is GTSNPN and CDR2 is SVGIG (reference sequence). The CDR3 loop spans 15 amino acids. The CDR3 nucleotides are TGTGCCTGGAGCCGGACAGGGGTTAGCAATCAGCCCCAGCATTTT. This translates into CAWSRTGVSNQPQHF.

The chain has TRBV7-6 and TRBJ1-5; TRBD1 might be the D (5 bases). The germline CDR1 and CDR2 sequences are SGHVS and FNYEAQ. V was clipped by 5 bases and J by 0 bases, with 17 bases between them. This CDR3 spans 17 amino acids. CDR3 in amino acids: CASSPQVGALSNQPQHF. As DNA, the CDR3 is TGTGCCAGCAGCCCCCAGGTTGGGGCACTTAGCAATCAGCCCCAGCATTTT. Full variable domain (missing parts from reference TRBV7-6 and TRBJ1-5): GAGVSQSPRYKVTKRGQDVALRCDPISGHVSLYWYRQALGQGPEFLTYFNYEAQQDKSGLPNDRFSAERPEGSISTLTIQRTEQRDSAMYRCASSPQVGALSNQPQHFGDGTRLSIL.